This T cell receptor beta chain was observed in a study of human T cells and chemical hapten exposure. The table lists this clonotype with a few counts. Time point specified: patch test 1, 2 weeks after DPC sensitization. Treatment of the sample: therapeutic diphenylcyclopropenone sensitization with weekly scalp DPC. TCRdb analysed the RACE reads with MiXCR anew, one entry per CDR3 protein. Of around 160,000 distinct CDR3 sequences detected, roughly 15% appear once; the ten largest clones hold about 1.8%. The sample was whole blood, taken in connection with sensitization to the hapten diphenylcyclopropenone (DPC). The source of this sequence is a woman aged 25 to 39 with alopecia areata. Some clones in this sample may be carry-over from other donors' samples.

CDR3 in amino acids: CASKGKRLYGYTF. The CDR3 DNA reads TGTGCCAGCAAGGGAAAGAGACTCTATGGCTACACCTTC. The chain is built from TRBV28 and TRBJ1-2, with D uncertain. The germline gives CDR1 MDHEN, CDR2 SYDVKM. Trimming removed 7 bases from V and 4 bases from J, with 13 bases in between. This CDR3 comprises 13 residues.